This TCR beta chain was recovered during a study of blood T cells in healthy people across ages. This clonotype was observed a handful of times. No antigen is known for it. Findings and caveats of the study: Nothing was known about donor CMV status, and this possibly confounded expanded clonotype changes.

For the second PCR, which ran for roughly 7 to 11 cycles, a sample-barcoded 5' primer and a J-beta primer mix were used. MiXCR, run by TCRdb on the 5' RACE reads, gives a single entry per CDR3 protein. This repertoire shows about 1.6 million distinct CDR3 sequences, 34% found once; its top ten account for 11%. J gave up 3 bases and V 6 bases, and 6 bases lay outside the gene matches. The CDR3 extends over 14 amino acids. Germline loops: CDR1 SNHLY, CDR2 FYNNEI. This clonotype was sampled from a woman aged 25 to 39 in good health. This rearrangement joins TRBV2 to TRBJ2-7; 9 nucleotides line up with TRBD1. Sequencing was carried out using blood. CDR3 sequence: CASRATGGGYEQYF. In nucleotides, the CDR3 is TGTGCCAGCAGAGCGACAGGGGGTGGCTACGAGCAGTACTTC.